The 30 T cell receptor beta chains listed next were all sequenced from one sample in a study of molecular identifiers for immune sequencing clone quantification. MiXCR was run by TCRdb on the PCR reads, yielding one entry per CDR3 protein. This table has just over 95,000 distinct CDR3 sequences, approximately 24% appearing once. Sequencing input: naive CD8+ T cells from blood, with Jurkat cell RNA spiked in. The sample's subset: FACS-sorted CD8+CD4-CCR7+CD45RA+ naive T cells. The receptors were gathered from a human donor in good health. Some libraries in this study had Jurkat cell RNA spiked in.

Points on this clonotype: A much larger clone differs from this one at a single base, so this may be a read error. The rearrangement links TRBV6-2 or TRBV6-3 to TRBJ2-7; D is uncertain. This CDR3 spans 11 amino acids. V was pared by 7 bases and J by 3 bases, with 7 bases between. Looked up from germline, CDR1 is MNHEY and CDR2 is SVGEGT. CDR3 bases: TGTGCCAGCACCCTCAGCTACGAGCAGTACTTC. The encoded protein is CASTLSYEQYF.

This clonotype was found many times. The chain is built from TRBV7-9 and TRBJ2-7; D possibly corresponds to TRBD1 (7 bases). The CDR3 extends over 14 amino acids. The V and J ends lost 4 bases and 1 base respectively, with 11 bases between them. Germline V gives CDR1 SEHNR, CDR2 FQNEAQ (reference sequence). The CDR3 loop is CASSSPGGSYEQYF. In DNA, the CDR3 is TGTGCCAGCAGCTCCCCAGGGGGGTCCTACGAGCAGTACTTC.

J is TRBJ2-1 and V is TRBV6-5; D is perhaps TRBD1 (6 bases). CDR1 is MNHEY, CDR2 SVGAGI, per germline. The CDR3 spans 14 residues. Trimming took 2 bases from V and 5 from J, leaving 10 bases between them. The CDR3 sequence: CASSYLTGDNEQFF. DNA of the CDR3: TGTGCCAGCAGTTACCTGACAGGAGACAATGAGCAGTTCTTC.

Details on this clonotype: A read error may explain this, as a much larger clone is one base away. The gene calls are TRBV19 and TRBJ1-5, with D unclear. This CDR3 is 15 amino acids long. The V gene lost 1 base and the J gene lost 11 bases, with 18 bases spanning the gap. Per the germline V gene, CDR1 is LNHDA and CDR2 is SQIVND (reference sequence). CDR3 protein: CASSIVVRVEQSQHF. The CDR3 DNA sequence: TGTGCCAGTAGTATAGTGGTCCGGGTTGAACAGTCCCAGCATTTT.

This clonotype was found a few times. With a much larger clone just one base away, this may be a read error. This chain uses TRBV11-2 with TRBJ2-5, with TRBD2 as a possible D gene (6 bases). V was cut by 5 bases and J by 2 bases, with 21 bases left in between. The CDR3 is 17 amino acids. Germline V gene data show CDR1 as SGHAT and CDR2 as FQNNGV. Here the CDR3 reads CASSRGRTYMAQETQYF. The CDR3 DNA reads TGTGCCAGCAGCCGGGGGAGGACCTATATGGCACAAGAGACCCAGTACTTC.

This sequence joins TRBV6-2 or TRBV6-3 and TRBJ2-3; D might be TRBD2 (6 bases). V shed 2 bases and J shed 6 bases, with 15 bases lying between them. CDR3 length: 15 amino acids. CDR1 is MNHEY, CDR2 SVGEGT, per germline. CDR3 in amino acids: CASSYVHPRGDTQYF. In nucleotides, the CDR3 is TGTGCCAGCAGTTACGTACATCCCCGGGGGGATACGCAGTATTTT.

This clonotype was seen repeatedly, ten times or more. The CDR3 coding sequence is TGTGCCAGCAGTTTCGCAGGGCTTGGAGAGCAGTACTTC. The encoded protein is CASSFAGLGEQYF. V gene TRBV27 combines with J gene TRBJ2-7, with D possibly being TRBD1 (5 bases). Germline CDR1 MNHEY, CDR2 SMNVEV (reference sequence). The CDR3 consists of 13 residues. Trimming cost V 3 bases and J 7 bases, with 13 bases left between them.

Notes on this clonotype: A much bigger clone sits one base away, suggesting this may be a read error. V usage is TRBV7-6 and J usage is TRBJ1-4; D call uncertain. Germline assignment: CDR1 SGHVS and CDR2 FNYEAQ. The CDR3 has 11 residues. CDR3 sequence: CASGLDEKLFF. In nucleotides, the CDR3 is TGTGCCAGCGGCTTAGACGAAAAACTGTTTTTT. The variable domain in full, completed from reference TRBV7-6 and TRBJ1-4, reads GAGVSQSPRYKVTKRGQDVALRCDPISGHVSLYWYRQALGQGPEFLTYFNYEAQQDKSGLPNDRFSAERPEGSISTLTIQRTEQRDSAMYRCASGLDEKLFFGSGTQLSVL.

A remark on this clonotype: A much more abundant neighbour one base away suggests this may be a read error. CDR3 protein: CASSSGPAGFNSYEQYF. In nucleotides, the CDR3 is TGTGCCAGCAGCTCAGGACCAGCGGGGTTTAACTCCTACGAGCAGTACTTC. The chain joins TRBV7-9 to TRBJ2-7; the match to TRBD2 covers 7 bases. The trim removed 4 bases at V and 0 bases at J, leaving 12 bases unmatched. The CDR3 length is 17 residues. Germline V gene data show CDR1 as SEHNR and CDR2 as FQNEAQ (reference sequence).

This rearrangement joins TRBV13 to TRBJ2-7, with TRBD1 identical over 8 bases. Per the germline V gene, CDR1 is PRHDT and CDR2 is FYEKMQ (reference sequence). The V gene end was trimmed by 5 bases and the J gene end by 0 bases; junction bases not matched to a gene: 6. The CDR3 sequence is 15 residues long. The CDR3 spells CASSEGQAYSYEQYF. In nucleotides, the CDR3 is TGTGCCAGCAGCGAGGGACAGGCCTACTCCTACGAGCAGTACTTC.

Remarks on this clonotype: A much larger clone sits a single nucleotide away, making a read error possible. The chain combines TRBV6-2 or TRBV6-3 with TRBJ2-3; D remains ambiguous. The V and J ends lost 6 bases and 8 bases respectively, with 15 bases between them. Germline V CDR1 and CDR2: MNHEY, SVGEGT. This CDR3 comprises 13 residues. The CDR3 DNA reads as TGTGCCAGCAGCCCTACTTACTGGGGTACGCAGTATTTT. Residues: CASSPTYWGTQYF.

This clonotype came up many times. The chain uses TRBV6-2 or TRBV6-3 and TRBJ2-3; TRBD2 aligns across 9 bases. CDR1 is MNHEY, CDR2 SVGEGT, per germline. The V segment lost 0 bases and the J segment 4 bases; nucleotides outside the gene matches: 8. The length of the CDR3 is 17 residues. The DNA of the CDR3 is TGTGCCAGCAGTTACTCCACACGCGGGGGGGCCTCAGATACGCAGTATTTT. It translates to CASSYSTRGGASDTQYF.

This clonotype was detected only once. A read error may be the cause here, since a much bigger clone is one base away. This rearrangement joins TRBV6-6 to TRBJ1-4; possible D gene TRBD1, 5 bases. Trimming pared 3 bases from V and 4 bases from J, leaving 12 bases between. Germline CDR1 reads MNHNY; CDR2 reads SVGAGI (reference sequence). The CDR3 covers 15 residues. The CDR3 nucleotides are TGTGCCAGCAGTTATGAGGGACGGGATAATGAAAAACTGTTTTTT. It encodes CASSYEGRDNEKLFF.

The sample holds many counts of this clonotype. The gene calls are TRBV6-6 and TRBJ1-2; no firm D call. The V end was cut by 4 bases, the J end by 4 bases, with 16 bases between. Germline lookup yields CDR1 MNHNY and CDR2 SVGAGI (reference sequence). The CDR3 loop spans 15 amino acids. The CDR3 protein is CASSSPGFERYGYTF. The CDR3 bases are TGTGCCAGCAGTTCCCCGGGCTTCGAACGCTATGGCTACACCTTC.

V usage is TRBV27 and J usage is TRBJ2-7; 14 bases fit TRBD2. CDR1 and CDR2 from the germline V gene are MNHEY and SMNVEV (reference sequence). There are 15 residues in the CDR3. V lost 5 bases and J lost 6; bases outside the gene matches: 6. The CDR3 reads CASSMTSGGASEQYF. In DNA form, the CDR3 reads TGTGCCAGCAGTATGACTAGCGGGGGGGCCTCCGAGCAGTACTTC.

The chain combines TRBV4-1 with TRBJ1-5; D gene ambiguous. V lost 11 bases and J 0 bases, leaving 29 bases between the germline ends. This CDR3 comprises 19 residues. CDR1 and CDR2 (germline): MGHRA, YSYEKL. The CDR3 sequence is CARRQETDLAGYSNQPQHF. CDR3 DNA sequence: TGCGCCCGCCGCCAAGAAACTGATTTGGCGGGGTATAGCAATCAGCCCCAGCATTTT.

This clonotype came up many times. J is TRBJ1-1 and V is TRBV7-2, with D uncertain. Germline-derived CDR1 and CDR2 are SGHTA and FQGNSA. The CDR3 covers 16 residues. V was pared by 1 base and J by 0 bases, with 12 bases between. This CDR3 reads CASSLEGLAMNTEAFF. CDR3 bases: TGTGCCAGCAGCTTAGAAGGCCTCGCTATGAACACTGAAGCTTTCTTT.

This clonotype was seen more than once but under ten times. The J gene is TRBJ2-1, the V gene TRBV6-2 or TRBV6-3, with TRBD1 matching 7 bases. Germline V gene lookup returns CDR1 MNHEY and CDR2 SVGEGT. This CDR3 has 16 residues. The J segment lost 0 bases and the V segment lost 5 bases, leaving 7 bases of the junction unmatched. The CDR3: CASSRLAGGSYNEQFF. CDR3 nucleotide sequence: TGTGCCAGCAGTAGGCTGGCAGGGGGCTCCTACAATGAGCAGTTCTTC.

This clonotype was detected ten times or more. The chain uses TRBV20-1 and TRBJ2-7, with 7 bases lining up with TRBD2. The V gene end was trimmed by 0 bases and the J gene end by 0 bases; junction bases not matched to a gene: 5. The CDR3 sequence is 15 residues long. Germline CDR1 reads DFQATT; CDR2 reads SNEGSKA (reference sequence). The CDR3 coding sequence is TGCAGTGCTAGAGACCGTGGGAGGGCCTCCTACGAGCAGTACTTC. Translating gives CSARDRGRASYEQYF.

The rearrangement links TRBV7-9 to TRBJ2-2, with D possibly TRBD1 on 5 matching bases. The V end was cut by 4 bases, the J end by 0 bases, with 12 bases between. The CDR3 spans 16 residues. CDR1 is SEHNR and CDR2 is FQNEAQ in the germline V gene (reference sequence). As DNA, the CDR3 is TGTGCCAGCAGCTCCTTAGACAGTGCGAACACCGGGGAGCTGTTTTTT. This encodes CASSSLDSANTGELFF.

This clonotype was found a few times. A clone one base away is much larger, so this may be a read error. The chain joins TRBV20-1 to TRBJ2-7; D remains ambiguous. Germline CDR1 and CDR2: DFQATT and SNEGSKA (reference sequence). The CDR3 is 13 residues long. The CDR3 loop reads CSARSHSSYGQYF. The CDR3 DNA is TGCAGTGCTAGATCACATAGCTCCTACGGGCAGTACTTC.

V gene TRBV28 combines with J gene TRBJ1-1, with D possibly being TRBD1 (6 bases). CDR3 size: 14 residues. The germline CDR1 and CDR2 sequences are MDHEN and SYDVKM. Trimming left V 4 bases short and J 0 bases short, with 9 bases between. The CDR3 nucleotides read TGTGCCAGCAGTTCGACAGGCATGAACACTGAAGCTTTCTTT. It yields the protein CASSSTGMNTEAFF.

Only a few counts were recorded for this clonotype. The chain couples TRBV28 to TRBJ2-7; D might be TRBD2 (6 bases). The V end was cut by 9 bases, the J end by 1 base, with 10 bases between. The germline gives CDR1 MDHEN, CDR2 SYDVKM. The CDR3 is 12 residues long. CDR3 amino acids: CASGGLSYEQYF. CDR3 bases: TGTGCCAGTGGTGGACTATCCTACGAGCAGTACTTC.

This clonotype showed up many times. The gene calls are TRBV29-1 and TRBJ2-1; 11 positions match TRBD2. V gave up 6 bases and J gave up 7 bases; unmatched junction bases: 8. The CDR3 extends over 14 amino acids. The germline V gene has CDR1 SQVTM and CDR2 ANQGSEA. The CDR3 loop reads CSVAGTSGGNEQFF. The CDR3 nucleotides are TGCAGCGTCGCAGGGACTAGCGGAGGGAATGAGCAGTTCTTC.

The rearrangement uses TRBV18 and TRBJ2-1, with 7 nucleotides matching TRBD2. The CDR3 totals 15 residues. Losses at the gene ends were 1 base for V and 8 bases for J; bases not matched to a gene: 8. The germline gives CDR1 KGHSH, CDR2 LQKENI. The CDR3 reads CASSPLASGPYEQFF. The CDR3 DNA is TGTGCCAGCTCACCACTGGCTAGCGGACCATATGAGCAGTTCTTC.

Ten or more counts support this clonotype. This chain connects TRBV5-1 to TRBJ2-5; D tentatively fits TRBD1 or TRBD2 (5 bases each). Germline loops: CDR1 SGHRS, CDR2 YFSETQ. The CDR3 sequence is 14 residues long. V lost 2 bases and J lost 3, with 11 bases in between. CDR3 nucleotides: TGCGCCAGCAGCTTCCGGGACCGAAAAGAGACCCAGTACTTC. Protein product: CASSFRDRKETQYF.

This clonotype was detected ten times or more. V is TRBV5-8 and J is TRBJ2-3, with D unclear. The germline V gene has CDR1 SGHTS and CDR2 YDEGEE. This CDR3 has 12 amino acids. Between the trimmed V and J ends, which lost 1 base and 4 bases, there was a span of 4 bases. CDR3 DNA: TGTGCCAGCAGCTTGACTCCAGATACGCAGTATTTT. Translating gives CASSLTPDTQYF.

With regard to this clonotype: The CDR3 end shows no conserved phenylalanine or tryptophan, and so a read error is likely. This chain connects TRBV7-9 to TRBJ2-1, with TRBD2 matching over 10 bases. Germline V lookup: CDR1 SEHNR, CDR2 FQNEAQ (reference sequence). This CDR3 has 17 residues. The V and J ends lost 2 bases and 10 bases, in that order; junction bases with no gene match: 14. The CDR3, as DNA: TGTGCCAGCAGCTTATCTCAAGGACTAGCGGTTTGGGGGGAGCAGTTCGTC. It specifies CASSLSQGLAVWGEQFV.

Regarding this clonotype: This may arise from a read error, as a much more abundant clone is one base away. The chain joins TRBV20-1 to TRBJ2-7; 7 bases fit TRBD1. The germline V gene encodes CDR1 DFQATT and CDR2 SNEGSKA (reference sequence). This CDR3 spans 13 amino acids. CDR3 nucleotide sequence: TGCAGTGCCCCGGGACAGATAACCTACGAGCAGTGCTTC. Encoded protein: CSAPGQITYEQCF.

Turning to this clonotype: With a much larger clone just one base away, this may be a read error. V usage is TRBV9 and J usage is TRBJ1-1; the D gene is possibly TRBD1 (6 bases). CDR3 length: 15 amino acids. CDR1 and CDR2 from the germline V gene are SGDLS and YYNGEE. The CDR3 DNA is TGTGCCAGCAGCGCGCCCGGGACACCAGATACTGAAACTTTCTTT. It translates to CASSAPGTPDTETFF.